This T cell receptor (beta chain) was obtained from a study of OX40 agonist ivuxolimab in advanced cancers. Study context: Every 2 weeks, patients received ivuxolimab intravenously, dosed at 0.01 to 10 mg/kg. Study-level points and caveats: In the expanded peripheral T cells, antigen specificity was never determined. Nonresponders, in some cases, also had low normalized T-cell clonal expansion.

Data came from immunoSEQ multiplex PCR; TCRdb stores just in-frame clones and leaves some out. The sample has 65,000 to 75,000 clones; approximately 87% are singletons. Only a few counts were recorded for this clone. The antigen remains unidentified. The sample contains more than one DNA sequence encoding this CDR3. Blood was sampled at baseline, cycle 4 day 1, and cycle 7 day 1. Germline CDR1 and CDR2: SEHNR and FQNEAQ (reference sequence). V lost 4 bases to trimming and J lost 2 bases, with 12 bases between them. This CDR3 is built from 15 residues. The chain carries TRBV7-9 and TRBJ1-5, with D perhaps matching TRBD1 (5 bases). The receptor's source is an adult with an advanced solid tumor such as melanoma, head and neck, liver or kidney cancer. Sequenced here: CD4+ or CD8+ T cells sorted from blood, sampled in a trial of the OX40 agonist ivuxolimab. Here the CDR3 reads CASSSQGGGNQPQHF. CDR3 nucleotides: TGTGCCAGCAGCTCGCAGGGAGGTGGCAATCAGCCCCAGCATTTT.